Presented here are 27 T cell receptor beta chains from one specimen sequenced in a study of shared clonotypes between healthy human individuals. Selected positively for CCR7 and CD45RO-negative, naive CD8 cells excluded terminally differentiated effector memory CD45RA+ cells. Clones were sequenced by immunoSEQ multiplex PCR, and TCRdb holds only the in-frame ones, with some missing. The repertoire holds 700,000 to 950,000 clones, with about 96% as singletons. The sample consisted of naive CD8+ T cells sorted from blood. These receptors were taken from a man aged 30-40 years in good health.

J is TRBJ2-2 and V is TRBV10-1; D remains ambiguous. The CDR3 is 14 amino acids. The germline gives CDR1 WNHNN, CDR2 SYGVQD (reference sequence). Trimming removed 5 bases from V and 0 bases from J, with 7 bases in between. The CDR3 protein is CASSNYANTGELFF. Written as DNA, the CDR3 is TGCGCCAGCAGTAATTACGCGAACACCGGGGAGCTGTTTTTT.

This chain joins TRBV6-1 and TRBJ1-1, with 10 positions matching TRBD1. Trimming took 3 bases from V and 3 from J; bases not matched to a gene: 7. The CDR3 sequence is 16 residues long. Germline V CDR1 and CDR2: MNHNS, SASEGT. The DNA for the CDR3 is TGTGCCAGCAGTGACCCGAGACAGGGGGCTCACACTGAAGCTTTCTTT. Encoded protein: CASSDPRQGAHTEAFF.

The genes are TRBV29-1 and TRBJ2-1; 9 nucleotides align to TRBD2. V lost 6 bases and J lost 7; bases outside the gene matches: 16. The CDR3 sequence is 16 residues long. Per the germline V gene, CDR1 is SQVTM and CDR2 is ANQGSEA. The CDR3 sequence: CSVLAGVSSMWNEQFF. In DNA form, the CDR3 reads TGCAGCGTCTTAGCGGGAGTGTCTTCAATGTGGAATGAGCAGTTCTTC.

This rearrangement joins TRBV28 to TRBJ2-7; perhaps D is TRBD1 or TRBD2 (5 bases each). The CDR3 length is 14 residues. CDR1 is MDHEN and CDR2 is SYDVKM in the germline V gene. V dropped 2 bases and J dropped 9 bases, with 17 bases sitting between them. CDR3 bases: TGTGCCAGCAGTTTAGGCAGGGACCTAACCGGGCAGTACTTC. Translation: CASSLGRDLTGQYF.

As to this clone: Other DNA variants within this sample encode the same CDR3. The chain couples TRBV29-1 to TRBJ2-7; no clear D gene. In germline, CDR1 is SQVTM, CDR2 ANQGSEA. Between the trimmed V and J ends, which lost 4 bases and 2 bases, there was a span of 9 bases. The CDR3 runs 12 residues. The CDR3 coding sequence is TGCAGCGTTGTTAGGGAAACCTACGAGCAGTACTTC. Protein: CSVVRETYEQYF.

Turning to this clone: Other DNA sequences in the same sample also yield this CDR3. The chain couples TRBV27 to TRBJ1-1; D remains ambiguous. Germline V CDR1 and CDR2: MNHEY, SMNVEV (reference sequence). The CDR3 has 12 amino acids. With 2 bases removed from V and 8 bases from J, the gap between germline ends came to 9 bases. The CDR3 here is CASSLGGREAFF. The CDR3 coding sequence is TGTGCCAGCAGTTTAGGTGGGAGAGAAGCTTTCTTT.

Turning to this clone: Other DNA sequences in the same sample also yield this CDR3. The chain uses TRBV5-1 and TRBJ2-7, with D perhaps TRBD1 (5 bases). CDR3 length equals 13 residues. Germline V CDR1 and CDR2: SGHRS, YFSETQ. Trimming pared 0 bases from V and 7 bases from J, leaving 11 bases between. CDR3 sequence reads: CASSLGAGYEQYF. CDR3 DNA sequence: TGCGCCAGCAGCTTGGGGGCAGGGTATGAGCAGTACTTC.

The chain recombines TRBV30 with TRBJ2-7; D gene uncertain. This CDR3 is 11 amino acids long. V was cut by 2 bases and J by 1 base, with 3 bases left in between. Germline V lookup: CDR1 GTSNPN, CDR2 SVGIG (reference sequence). The CDR3 is CAWSRSYEQYF. The CDR3 bases are TGTGCCTGGAGTCGGTCCTACGAGCAGTACTTC.

J is TRBJ2-7 and V is TRBV13; the match to TRBD1 covers 9 bases. The length of the CDR3 is 15 residues. Germline V gene data show CDR1 as PRHDT and CDR2 as FYEKMQ (reference sequence). The trim removed 0 bases at V and 5 bases at J, leaving 5 bases unmatched. The CDR3, as DNA: TGTGCCAGCAGCTTAGGGGGGACAGGGACCCACGAGCAGTACTTC. Its protein is CASSLGGTGTHEQYF.

The J gene is TRBJ1-1, the V gene TRBV21-1. TRBV21-1 constitutes a pseudogene. The CDR3 is 17 residues long. Here the CDR3 DNA reads TGTGCCACCCAGACCCCGACTCCTGACGGGGAGAACACTGAAGCTTTCTTT. Amino acids: CATQTPTPDGENTEAFF.

This clone has only one observation. This rearrangement joins TRBV5-1 to TRBJ1-1, with 8 bases that match TRBD1. V was clipped by 3 bases and J by 3 bases; unmatched bases: 19. The CDR3 is 19 amino acids. Germline CDR1 and CDR2: SGHRS and YFSETQ. For the CDR3, the DNA is TGCGCCAGCAGCTCCCCTAGTTCGGCAGGGGGCGAGCGAGACACTGAAGCTTTCTTT. This gives the protein CASSSPSSAGGERDTEAFF.

The gene calls are TRBV7-9 and TRBJ2-7, with D perhaps TRBD1 or TRBD2 (5 bases each). CDR3 length equals 15 residues. The germline V and J ends were trimmed by 2 bases and 2 bases, with 13 bases remaining between them. Looked up from germline, CDR1 is SEHNR and CDR2 is FQNEAQ (reference sequence). This chain's CDR3 is CASSLKQATTYEQYF. The CDR3 DNA sequence: TGTGCCAGCAGCTTAAAACAGGCGACTACCTACGAGCAGTACTTC.

The rearrangement joins TRBV27 to TRBJ2-7, with a weak D call TRBD1 (5 bases). V lost 2 bases to trimming and J lost 2 bases, with 16 bases between them. Looked up from germline, CDR1 is MNHEY and CDR2 is SMNVEV (reference sequence). The CDR3 is made up of 16 amino acids. The DNA of the CDR3 is TGTGCCAGCAGTTTAAAGGGGCGAATCTCCACCTACGAGCAGTACTTC. Translation: CASSLKGRISTYEQYF.

The J gene is TRBJ1-5, the V gene TRBV19; the D is unclear. This CDR3 is 16 amino acids long. Germline CDR1 and CDR2: LNHDA and SQIVND (reference sequence). V was cut by 3 bases and J by 3 bases, with 15 bases left in between. The CDR3 loop reads CASSIFSSEYNQPQHF. CDR3 nucleotides: TGTGCCAGTAGTATCTTTTCTTCTGAATACAATCAGCCCCAGCATTTT.

Notes on this clone: This sample includes further DNA sequences coding for the same CDR3. This rearrangement joins TRBV27 to TRBJ2-7, with D perhaps matching TRBD1 (6 bases). The V end was cut by 3 bases, the J end by 3 bases, with 6 bases between. Germline V gene sequence: CDR1 MNHEY, CDR2 SMNVEV (reference sequence). CDR3 length: 12 residues. This CDR3 reads CASSLDSYEQYF. CDR3 bases: TGTGCCAGCAGTTTGGACAGCTACGAGCAGTACTTC.

In nucleotides, the CDR3 is TGTGCCAGCAGCTTAGCCGACTCCCGAGGTGGTTACACCTTC. It encodes CASSLADSRGGYTF. J is TRBJ1-2 and V is TRBV7-9; D not resolved. Per germline, CDR1 SEHNR and CDR2 FQNEAQ (reference sequence). Trimming left V 0 bases short and J 11 bases short, with 16 bases between. This CDR3 is 14 amino acids long.

J is TRBJ1-4 and V is TRBV11-2, with a weak D call TRBD1 (6 bases). The CDR3 sequence is 11 residues long. Trimming left V 5 bases short and J 8 bases short, with 6 bases between. Germline CDR1 SGHAT, CDR2 FQNNGV. The CDR3 protein is CASSQGEKLFF. CDR3 nucleotides: TGTGCCAGCAGCCAGGGGGAAAAACTGTTTTTT.

This chain connects TRBV7-9 to TRBJ2-7; D not resolved. Germline V gene data show CDR1 as SEHNR and CDR2 as FQNEAQ (reference sequence). The CDR3 has 17 amino acids. V lost 4 bases and J lost 2, with 21 bases in between. The CDR3 DNA is TGTGCCAGCAGCTATAAGCGTACCGGGCCCAGCGCCTACGAGCAGTACTTC. Protein product: CASSYKRTGPSAYEQYF.

The chain combines TRBV11-2 with TRBJ2-1, with D possibly matching TRBD2 (5 bases). The CDR3 covers 15 residues. Germline V gene data show CDR1 as SGHAT and CDR2 as FQNNGV. V was shortened by 6 bases and J by 3 bases, with 15 bases between the two germline ends. This CDR3 reads CASSPGNAFYNEQFF. CDR3 bases: TGTGCCAGCAGTCCCGGGAATGCATTCTACAATGAGCAGTTCTTC.

The CDR3 loop reads CASSLGGRAGNEQFF. CDR3 bases: TGTGCCAGCAGCTTAGGCGGGAGGGCGGGGAATGAGCAGTTCTTC. The genes are TRBV7-2 and TRBJ2-1; 9 bases are a match to TRBD2. Looked up from germline, CDR1 is SGHTA and CDR2 is FQGNSA. J lost 7 bases, V lost 1 base, and 5 bases had no gene match. There are 15 residues in the CDR3.

The rearrangement uses TRBV29-1 and TRBJ2-1; 8 bases agree with TRBD1. Germline CDR1 reads SQVTM; CDR2 reads ANQGSEA. The CDR3 consists of 14 residues. V was clipped by 4 bases and J by 5 bases; unmatched bases: 7. Here the CDR3 DNA reads TGCAGCGTTGCTGGGACAGGTGACCACAATGAGCAGTTCTTC. It yields the protein CSVAGTGDHNEQFF.

The J gene is TRBJ2-3, the V gene TRBV9; 8 bases match TRBD1. CDR1 and CDR2 (germline): SGDLS, YYNGEE. J lost 6 bases, V lost 3 bases, and 15 bases had no gene match. This CDR3 contains 17 residues. CDR3 DNA: TGTGCCAGCAGCGAGTGGGACAGGACAAATCACAGGGATACGCAGTATTTT. It translates to CASSEWDRTNHRDTQYF. The complete variable domain, with remaining parts taken from reference TRBV9 and TRBJ2-3, reads DSGVTQTPKHLITATGQRVTLRCSPRSGDLSVYWYQQSLDQGLQFLIQYYNGEERAKGNILERFSAQQFPDLHSELNLSSLELGDSALYFCASSEWDRTNHRDTQYFGPGTRLTVL.

The count of this clone is one. The chain carries TRBV7-2 and TRBJ2-1; D is unclear. CDR3 length: 16 residues. Germline V gene data show CDR1 as SGHTA and CDR2 as FQGNSA. V was cut by 7 bases and J by 0 bases, with 16 bases left in between. The CDR3 loop is CASIRTPLSSYNEQFF. The CDR3 nucleotides read TGTGCCAGCATCCGGACCCCCTTAAGCTCCTACAATGAGCAGTTCTTC. Drawing the rest from reference TRBV7-2 and TRBJ2-1, the complete variable domain is GAGVSQSPSNKVTEKGKDVELRCDPISGHTALYWYRQSLGQGLEFLIYFQGNSAPDKSGLPSDRFSAERTGGSVSTLTIQRTQQEDSAVYLCASIRTPLSSYNEQFFGPGTRLTVL.

The gene calls are TRBV7-3 and TRBJ2-3, with 13 nucleotides matching TRBD2. Germline V gives CDR1 SGHTA, CDR2 FQGTGA. The CDR3 runs 15 residues. The ends lost 6 bases at V and 5 bases at J; junction bases unmatched: 5. CDR3 sequence (DNA): TGTGCCAGCAGTCCGAGGACTAGCGGGGGAGATACGCAGTATTTT. Protein sequence: CASSPRTSGGDTQYF.

J is TRBJ2-7 and V is TRBV29-1; 10 nucleotides agree with TRBD2. CDR3 length equals 15 residues. CDR1 is SQVTM and CDR2 is ANQGSEA in the germline V gene. The ends lost 0 bases at V and 4 bases at J; junction bases unmatched: 6. CDR3: CSVEDLEAGGYEQYF. CDR3 bases: TGCAGCGTTGAAGATCTGGAAGCGGGAGGGTACGAGCAGTACTTC.

The CDR3 protein is CASTRGLPYGYTF. CDR3 bases: TGTGCCAGCACCCGGGGACTCCCCTATGGCTACACCTTC. The V gene is TRBV9, the J gene TRBJ1-2; possible D gene TRBD1, 5 bases. CDR3 length: 13 amino acids. V lost 6 bases, J lost 4 bases, and 13 bases lay in between. Germline V gene sequence: CDR1 SGDLS, CDR2 YYNGEE.

This clone was seen just once. The V and J genes are TRBV28 and TRBJ2-7; D remains ambiguous. The length of the CDR3 is 12 residues. The V end was cut by 4 bases, the J end by 2 bases, with 6 bases between. Germline V gene sequence: CDR1 MDHEN, CDR2 SYDVKM. For the CDR3, the DNA is TGTGCCAGCAGTTCTCATACCTACGAGCAGTACTTC. It codes for CASSSHTYEQYF.